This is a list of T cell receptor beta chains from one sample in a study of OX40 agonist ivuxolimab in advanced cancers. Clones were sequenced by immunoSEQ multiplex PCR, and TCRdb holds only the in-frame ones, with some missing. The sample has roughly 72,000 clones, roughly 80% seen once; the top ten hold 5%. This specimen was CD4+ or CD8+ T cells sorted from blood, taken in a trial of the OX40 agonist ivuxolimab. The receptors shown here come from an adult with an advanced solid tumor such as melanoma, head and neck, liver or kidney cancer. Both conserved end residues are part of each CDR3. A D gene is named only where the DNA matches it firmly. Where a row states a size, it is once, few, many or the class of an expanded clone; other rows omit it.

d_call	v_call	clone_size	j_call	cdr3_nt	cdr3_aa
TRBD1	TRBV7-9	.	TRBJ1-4	TGTGCCAGCACTCAGGGGGGGAGTGAAAAACTGTTTTTT	CASTQGGSEKLFF
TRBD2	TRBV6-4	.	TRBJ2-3	TGTGCCAGCAGCAGACTAGCGGGAGGGCAAGATACGCAGTATTTT	CASSRLAGGQDTQYF
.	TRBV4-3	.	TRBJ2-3	TGCGCCAGCAGCCAAGACCCCCTAGCCACCCTCACAGATACGCAGTATTTT	CASSQDPLATLTDTQYF
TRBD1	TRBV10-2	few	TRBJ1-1	TGCGCCAGCTTCGGGACAGGGGACCGGAACACTGAAGCTTTCTTT	CASFGTGDRNTEAFF
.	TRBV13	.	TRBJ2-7	TGTGCCAGCAGCTTCCGGACTGGGATGGGAGGCGAGCAGTACTTC	CASSFRTGMGGEQYF
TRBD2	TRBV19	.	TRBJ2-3	TGTGCCAGTAGTGCTTGGACTAGCGAGAGCACAGATACGCAGTATTTT	CASSAWTSESTDTQYF
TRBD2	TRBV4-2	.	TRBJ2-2	TGTGCCAGCAGCCATGGGACGGGGGGAGGGCCCGGGGAGCTGTTTTTT	CASSHGTGGGPGELFF
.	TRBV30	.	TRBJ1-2	TGTGCCTGGACGGGGGGAGGTGGCTACACCTTC	CAWTGGGGYTF
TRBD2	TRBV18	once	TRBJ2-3	TGTGCCAGCTCACCATTGGCAGGGAGGCTAGCGGGCCCTACGCAGTATTTT	CASSPLAGRLAGPTQYF
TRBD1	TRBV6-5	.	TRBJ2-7	TGTGCCAGCAGTTCCGAGGGGACAGGGGGCTTCGAGCAGTACTTC	CASSSEGTGGFEQYF
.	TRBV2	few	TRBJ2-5	TGTGCCAGCAATGCCTGGGAGACCCAGTACTTC	CASNAWETQYF
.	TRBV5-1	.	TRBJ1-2	TGCGCCAGCAGCTTAATTTTAGGTCCGGAGATTGGCTACACCTTC	CASSLILGPEIGYTF
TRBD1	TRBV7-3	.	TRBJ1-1	TGTGCCAGCAGCTTAAGCCCAACAGGGGGGATGAACACTGAAGCTTTCTTT	CASSLSPTGGMNTEAFF
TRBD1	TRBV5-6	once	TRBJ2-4	TGTGCCAGCAGGCGGACAGGCCCTCTAGCCAAAAACATTCAGTACTTC	CASRRTGPLAKNIQYF
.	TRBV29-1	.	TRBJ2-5	TGCAGCGTTGCACAGTTTCGGGAGACCCAGTACTTC	CSVAQFRETQYF
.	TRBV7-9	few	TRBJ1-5	TGTGCCAGCAGCTTAGAGGGGGTTAGCAATCAGCCCCAGCATTTT	CASSLEGVSNQPQHF
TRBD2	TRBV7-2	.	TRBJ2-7	TGTGCCAGCAGCCCGACTAGCGGGAGAAGGCACGAGCAGTACTTC	CASSPTSGRRHEQYF
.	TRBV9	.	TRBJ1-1	TGTGCCAGCACCCCGAACCCGGGTACAGGCTCTGAAGCTTTCTTT	CASTPNPGTGSEAFF
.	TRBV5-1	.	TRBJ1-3	TGCGCCAGCAGCTTGGTGAGCCCCGGAAACACCATATATTTT	CASSLVSPGNTIYF
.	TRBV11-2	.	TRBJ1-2	TGTGCCAGCAGCTTAATTCTTACCTATGGCTACACCTTC	CASSLILTYGYTF
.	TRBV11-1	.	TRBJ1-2	TGTGCCAGCAGCTTTACGTCGGGTCTCGGCTACACCTTC	CASSFTSGLGYTF
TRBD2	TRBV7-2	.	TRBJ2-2	TGTGCCAGCAGCTTAGTGTCTAGCGGAGCTGGGCCCACCGGGGAGCTGTTTTTT	CASSLVSSGAGPTGELFF
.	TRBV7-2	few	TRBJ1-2	TGTGCCAGCAGCATTCCGGGACCAAACTATGGCTACACCTTC	CASSIPGPNYGYTF
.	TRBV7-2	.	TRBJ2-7	TGTGCCAGCAGCCCTAGTCCCCAGTCCTACGAGCAGTACTTC	CASSPSPQSYEQYF